This note documents a single T cell receptor beta chain sequence. The antigen is unknown. Genomic DNA served as template for TCR beta VDJ and CDR3 profiling. TCRdb reprocessed the reads with MiXCR, giving one entry per CDR3 protein. This table holds some 220,000 distinct CDR3 sequences, almost 35% found once. The entry originates in a study of CD8+CD57+ T cells in acquired aplastic anemia. Study summary: 3.2 ug was the average amount of DNA from sorted CD4+ and CD8+ cells.

Notes on the study in general: The CD8+ Simpson's diversity of patients and controls was not significantly different. Shared by patients and controls, approximately 28 CD8+ CDR3s were abundant in patients.

Germline V gene sequence: CDR1 SNHLY, CDR2 FYNNEI. The CDR3 contains 14 residues. V was shortened by 4 bases and J by 0 bases, with 10 bases between the two germline ends. This sequence originates from a human donor in good health, serving as a control. V and J are TRBV2 and TRBJ2-7; D is uncertain. Specimen: sorted CD4+, CD8+, or CD8+CD57+ T cells (not recorded which) from PBMCs. In DNA, the CDR3 is TGTGCCAGCAGTGGAACTATGAACTCCTACGAGCAGTACTTC. This gives the protein CASSGTMNSYEQYF. The full variable domain, rest sourced from reference TRBV2 and TRBJ2-7, is EPEVTQTPSHQVTQMGQEVILRCVPISNHLYFYWYRQILGQKVEFLVSFYNNEISEKSEIFDDQFSVERPDGSNFTLKIRSTKLEDSAMYFCASSGTMNSYEQYFGPGTRLTVT.